This TCR beta chain comes out of a study of response to subunit inactivated influenza vaccine. The study's findings and limits: Authors suggested seasonal influenza vaccinations each recruit few new T cells.

CDR1 and CDR2 from the germline V gene are SGHTA and FQGNSA. The CDR3 sequence is 14 residues long. Trimming took 5 bases from V and 7 from J; bases not matched to a gene: 9. This clonotype turned up a few times. Antigen: not known. TCRdb analysed the RT-PCR reads with MiXCR anew, one entry per CDR3 protein. The table includes about half a million distinct CDR3 sequences, about a tenth detected once. The chain couples TRBV7-2 to TRBJ1-2, with TRBD1 matching 8 bases. The receptor was isolated from a man aged 50 to 59 who received an inactivated influenza vaccine. The material sequenced was PBMCs from blood, taken roughly 6 weeks after vaccination. The CDR3 here is CASSPVQGALGYTF. In nucleotides, the CDR3 is TGTGCCAGCAGCCCCGTCCAGGGGGCACTTGGCTACACCTTC.